One T cell receptor beta chain is described in this entry. Antigen unknown. These data originate in a study of response to subunit inactivated influenza vaccine. MiXCR was run by TCRdb on the RT-PCR reads, yielding one entry per CDR3 protein. The sample includes 650,000 to 800,000 distinct CDR3 sequences, 11% to 15% of them seen just once. Study-level results: The study's authors posited that every seasonal influenza vaccination enlists few new T cells.

The sequencing here drew on PBMCs from blood, taken 14 days before vaccination. The TCR was taken from a man between 50 and 59 years old who received an inactivated influenza vaccine.

In DNA, the CDR3 is TGTGCCAGCAGTCCCTATTACCAGGGAAGTTATGAGCAGTTCTTC. Translation: CASSPYYQGSYEQFF. The chain joins TRBV6-2 or TRBV6-3 to TRBJ2-1, with a weak D call TRBD1 (5 bases). This CDR3 is 15 amino acids long. Trimming shortened V by 5 bases and J by 8 bases, and 19 bases separated the two germline ends. The germline CDR1 and CDR2 sequences are MNHEY and SVGEGT.